A single sample is the source of the 13 T cell receptor beta chains below, sequenced in a study of blood T cell repertoires in COVID-19. The assay was immunoSEQ multiplex PCR, and TCRdb's table has in-frame clones only and misses some. The table records some 240,000 clones, roughly 80% of them present only once. Sequenced sample: peripheral blood. Every receptor here comes from a woman aged 55-70 years with active or convalescent COVID-19.

V is TRBV5-1 and J is TRBJ2-2; TRBD1 aligns across 9 bases. J gave up 7 bases and V 4 bases, and 5 bases lay outside the gene matches. This CDR3 has 14 residues. Per germline, CDR1 SGHRS and CDR2 YFSETQ. DNA for the CDR3: TGCGCCAGCAGCCTTTGGACAGGGGACGGGGAGCTGTTTTTT. Translated: CASSLWTGDGELFF.

This rearrangement joins TRBV18 to TRBJ1-4; D gene uncertain. Germline-derived CDR1 and CDR2 are KGHSH and LQKENI. Trimming stripped 3 bases from V and 5 bases from J, with 7 bases between. The length of the CDR3 is 13 residues. CDR3 amino acids: CASSPGMNEKLFF. The CDR3 DNA reads TGTGCCAGCTCACCCGGTATGAATGAAAAACTGTTTTTT.

This chain's CDR3 is CASSSEGTDTQYF. DNA for the CDR3: TGTGCCAGCAGCTCGGAGGGCACAGATACGCAGTATTTT. The chain combines TRBV5-6 with TRBJ2-3; TRBD2 is a possible D gene (5 bases). The germline V gene encodes CDR1 SGHDT and CDR2 YYEEEE. V lost 3 bases to trimming and J lost 1 base, with 6 bases between them. The CDR3 covers 13 residues.

This rearrangement joins TRBV6-2 or TRBV6-3 to TRBJ1-5; maybe TRBD1 (6 bases). V was pared by 4 bases and J by 5 bases, with 12 bases between. The germline gives CDR1 MNHEY, CDR2 SVGEGT. CDR3 size: 14 residues. CDR3 nucleotide sequence: TGTGCCAGCAGTTTAGGGGGGGTGGATCAGCCCCAGCATTTT. Amino acids: CASSLGGVDQPQHF.

This clone came up once. The chain links TRBV10-3 to TRBJ1-2; D might be TRBD1 (6 bases). With 6 bases removed from V and 7 bases from J, the gap between germline ends came to 9 bases. Germline loops: CDR1 ENHRY, CDR2 SYGVKD. CDR3 length: 11 residues. In DNA form, the CDR3 reads TGTGCCATCAGCCGGGACACTGGCTACACCTTC. This sequence encodes CAISRDTGYTF.

The V gene is TRBV3-1 (or the pseudogene TRBV3-2), the J gene TRBJ2-1, with 14 positions matching TRBD2. The V segment lost 3 bases and the J segment 6 bases; nucleotides outside the gene matches: 10. Germline lookup yields CDR1 LGHDT and CDR2 YNNKEL (reference sequence). This CDR3 spans 18 amino acids. CDR3 in amino acids: CASSQPAYGLAGGNEQFF. For the CDR3, the DNA is TGTGCCAGCAGCCAGCCTGCTTATGGACTAGCGGGGGGCAATGAGCAGTTCTTC.

This clone was counted between two and nine times. The J gene is TRBJ1-3, the V gene TRBV2, with 7 nucleotides matching TRBD1. The CDR3 length is 15 residues. The trim removed 8 bases at V and 2 bases at J, leaving 9 bases unmatched. Looked up from germline, CDR1 is SNHLY and CDR2 is FYNNEI. CDR3 loop: CASSLDRVTGNTIYF. The CDR3 DNA reads as TGTGCCAGCTCCCTCGACAGGGTAACTGGAAACACCATATATTTT.

The DNA for the CDR3 is TGTGCCAGCACCAACAATGGACCTCCGGGGACTGAAGCTTTCTTT. Translating it yields CASTNNGPPGTEAFF. The gene calls are TRBV2 and TRBJ1-1; D gene uncertain. Trimming shortened V by 7 bases and J by 5 bases, and 20 bases separated the two germline ends. The CDR3 totals 15 residues. Germline assignment: CDR1 SNHLY and CDR2 FYNNEI. Filled out from reference TRBV2 and TRBJ1-1, the complete variable domain reads EPEVTQTPSHQVTQMGQEVILRCVPISNHLYFYWYRQILGQKVEFLVSFYNNEISEKSEIFDDQFSVERPDGSNFTLKIRSTKLEDSAMYFCASTNNGPPGTEAFFGQGTRLTVV.

CDR3 coding DNA: TGTGCCAGCAGCGTAGGTCCGGGGGGCGACTCTGGGGCCAACGTCCTGACTTTC. This sequence encodes CASSVGPGGDSGANVLTF. The V call is TRBV9, the J call TRBJ2-6, with a tentative D call TRBD2 (7 bases). The V and J ends lost 0 bases and 0 bases respectively, with 13 bases between them. This CDR3 is 18 amino acids long. Germline V lookup: CDR1 SGDLS, CDR2 YYNGEE. Looking up the rest from reference TRBV9 and TRBJ2-6 gives the full variable domain: DSGVTQTPKHLITATGQRVTLRCSPRSGDLSVYWYQQSLDQGLQFLIQYYNGEERAKGNILERFSAQQFPDLHSELNLSSLELGDSALYFCASSVGPGGDSGANVLTFGAGSRLTVL.

The V gene is TRBV19, the J gene TRBJ2-2; no definite D call. Germline-derived CDR1 and CDR2 are LNHDA and SQIVND (reference sequence). The CDR3 covers 15 residues. V was shortened by 6 bases and J by 7 bases, with 18 bases between the two germline ends. The CDR3 sequence: CASRTDILRSGELFF. In DNA form, the CDR3 reads TGTGCCAGTAGAACTGACATCCTGCGTAGCGGGGAGCTGTTTTTT.

A few counts support this clone. The genes are TRBV20-1 and TRBJ2-7; D might be TRBD1 (5 bases). The germline gives CDR1 DFQATT, CDR2 SNEGSKA (reference sequence). The CDR3 is made up of 11 amino acids. The germline V and J ends were trimmed by 6 bases and 4 bases, with 10 bases remaining between them. The DNA of the CDR3 is TGCAGTGCCACACAGGCATACGAGCAGTACTTC. Protein sequence: CSATQAYEQYF.

V gene TRBV9 combines with J gene TRBJ2-2; 7 bases line up with TRBD1. Germline loops: CDR1 SGDLS, CDR2 YYNGEE. The CDR3 has 16 amino acids. With 3 bases clipped from V and 0 bases from J, the junction kept 5 bases outside the gene matches. CDR3 region: CASSARTGTNTGELFF. In DNA, the CDR3 is TGTGCCAGCAGCGCCCGGACAGGAACGAACACCGGGGAGCTGTTTTTT. Variable domain in full (rest from reference TRBV9 and TRBJ2-2): DSGVTQTPKHLITATGQRVTLRCSPRSGDLSVYWYQQSLDQGLQFLIQYYNGEERAKGNILERFSAQQFPDLHSELNLSSLELGDSALYFCASSARTGTNTGELFFGEGSRLTVL.

The chain uses TRBV6-5 and TRBJ1-3; perhaps TRBD1 as D (5 bases). Germline V gene data show CDR1 as MNHEY and CDR2 as SVGAGI. This CDR3 spans 13 amino acids. Deletions cut 4 bases from V and 2 bases from J, with 6 bases between. The CDR3 bases are TGTGCCAGCAGTTGGGGCCCTGGAAACACCATATATTTT. Translating gives CASSWGPGNTIYF.